This T cell receptor (beta chain) was recovered during a study of blood T cells in healthy people across ages. Study as a whole: In model experiments, template switching was able to capture about one barcoded beta molecule for every two T cells that were present.

CDR1 is ENHRY and CDR2 is SYGVKD in the germline V gene. This CDR3 comprises 16 residues. With 3 bases removed from V and 0 bases from J, the gap between germline ends came to 14 bases. Each donor was a healthy Caucasian individual from Russia, aged roughly 6 to 90. Using a J-beta primer mix together with a sample-barcoded 5' primer, a second PCR was run for roughly 6 to 11 cycles. TCRdb re-analysed the 5' RACE reads in MiXCR, keeping a single row per CDR3 protein. The profile shows around 1,500,000 distinct CDR3 sequences, 42% of them singletons. On this clonotype: Its antigen is as yet unknown.

Overall study results and limits: Both naive CD4+ cell counts and diversity were greater in long-lived donors than in aged donors. Older individuals had lower TCR beta diversity per million T cells (the decline was roughly linear).

What was sequenced was blood. This TCR came from a woman between 18 and 30 years old in good health. The chain links TRBV10-3 to TRBJ1-2; no definite D call. CDR3 protein: CAISEAPGEPNYGYTF. DNA for the CDR3: TGTGCCATCAGTGAAGCTCCGGGAGAACCTAACTATGGCTACACCTTC.